Shown below are 13 T cell receptor beta chains from a single sample sequenced in a study. One entry per CDR3 protein, called by TCRdb with MiXCR from the 5' RACE reads. The sample lists roughly 40,000 distinct CDR3 sequences; under 20% were seen once. Sequenced: naive CD4+ T cells sorted from a lymph node. Subset noted: naive CD4+ T cells, CD4+CD45RA+CD25-. These receptors all stem from a female donor with breast cancer.

This clonotype has ten or more counts. V is TRBV5-1 and J is TRBJ2-3, with D tentatively TRBD1 (5 bases). V lost 0 bases and J lost 2, with 13 bases in between. CDR1 and CDR2 from the germline V gene are SGHRS and YFSETQ. The CDR3 contains 16 residues. The CDR3 coding sequence is TGCGCCAGCAGCTTGGGGGCGACAGCCCTCACAGATACGCAGTATTTT. Translated, it gives CASSLGATALTDTQYF.

This clonotype was observed at least ten times. J is TRBJ1-1 and V is TRBV20-1, with 8 bases that match TRBD1. CDR1 and CDR2 (germline): DFQATT, SNEGSKA (reference sequence). This CDR3 contains 13 residues. The V gene end was trimmed by 4 bases and the J gene end by 4 bases; junction bases not matched to a gene: 5. CDR3 sequence (DNA): TGCAGTGCTACCAAACAGGGGGGCACTGAAGCTTTCTTT. Protein sequence: CSATKQGGTEAFF.

In regard to this clonotype: Relative to the germline gene, one junction end is altered; a read error may explain this. This chain links TRBV6-6 with TRBJ2-1; no firm D call. Germline V gene sequence: CDR1 MNHNY, CDR2 SVGAGI (reference sequence). This CDR3 spans 15 amino acids. The CDR3 DNA follows: TGTGCCAGCAGTTCCGGTGTCAGCACCTACAATGAGCAGTGCTTC. It translates to CASSSGVSTYNEQCF.

In regard to this clonotype: A read error may explain this, as a much larger clone is one base away. The rearrangement links TRBV6-2 or TRBV6-3 to TRBJ2-7; D is undetermined. The V end was cut by 3 bases, the J end by 3 bases, with 18 bases between. The CDR3 spans 16 residues. CDR1 and CDR2 (germline): MNHEY, SVGEGT. The CDR3 is CASSYRSPGPYYEQYF. DNA for the CDR3: TGTGCCAGCAGTTATAGGTCCCCAGGACCGTACTACGAGCAGTACTTC.

This clonotype was found many times. The CDR3 reads CASSPLRGRTEAFF. DNA for the CDR3: TGTGCCAGCAGTCCACTCAGGGGGCGAACTGAAGCTTTCTTT. The chain couples TRBV27 to TRBJ1-1, with TRBD1 matching over 8 bases. CDR1 is MNHEY and CDR2 is SMNVEV in the germline V gene (reference sequence). With 5 bases clipped from V and 5 bases from J, the junction kept 7 bases outside the gene matches. There are 14 residues in the CDR3.

By proportion, this clonotype is medium-sized. CDR3 coding DNA: TGTGCCAGCAGCTTAGCGCAGGGGAGGAGAGAGACCCAGTACTTC. Its translation: CASSLAQGRRETQYF. This sequence joins TRBV7-2 and TRBJ2-5; D is perhaps TRBD1 or TRBD2 (6 bases each). The CDR3 sequence is 15 residues long. V was trimmed by 0 bases and J by 4 bases, leaving 12 bases between them. Germline CDR1 SGHTA, CDR2 FQGNSA.

This chain uses TRBV12-3 or TRBV12-4 with TRBJ2-3; D not resolved. The ends were cut back, 6 bases at V and 0 bases at J, with 10 bases in the middle. This CDR3 spans 14 amino acids. DNA of the CDR3: TGTGCCAGCAGCGCAGGTCGGAGCACAGATACGCAGTATTTT. As protein: CASSAGRSTDTQYF.

This chain connects TRBV7-9 to TRBJ2-7; 9 bases are a match to TRBD1. Germline-derived CDR1 and CDR2 are SEHNR and FQNEAQ (reference sequence). V was clipped by 5 bases and J by 3 bases; unmatched bases: 5. This CDR3 comprises 14 residues. The chain's CDR3 is CASSRSTGGYEQYF. The CDR3 bases are TGTGCCAGCAGCCGTTCGACAGGGGGCTACGAGCAGTACTTC.

The genes are TRBV2 and TRBJ1-3; weak D call: TRBD1 (5 bases). Germline CDR1 SNHLY, CDR2 FYNNEI. Trimming cost V 7 bases and J 0 bases, with 13 bases left between them. There are 15 residues in the CDR3. The CDR3 nucleotides are TGTGCCAGCAAACCCGACAGTTACTCTGGAAACACCATATATTTT. It codes for CASKPDSYSGNTIYF.

This clonotype was recorded a few times. The rearrangement uses TRBV6-1 and TRBJ1-1, with D tentatively TRBD1 (5 bases). The V end was cut by 4 bases, the J end by 5 bases, with 11 bases between. The CDR3 runs to 13 residues. Germline CDR1 MNHNS, CDR2 SASEGT. CDR3 sequence reads: CASSAQVETEAFF. CDR3 DNA sequence: TGTGCCAGCAGTGCACAGGTCGAAACTGAAGCTTTCTTT.

This clonotype was detected many times. V is TRBV6-1 and J is TRBJ2-7; D is uncertain. V lost 8 bases and J 7 bases, leaving 18 bases between the germline ends. CDR1 and CDR2 from the germline V gene are MNHNS and SASEGT. This CDR3 spans 13 amino acids. The CDR3 DNA reads as TGTGCCAGCTACGAGGCGGCCATCGGGGAGCAGTACTTC. This codes for CASYEAAIGEQYF.

The chain combines TRBV2 with TRBJ2-1, with 12 nucleotides matching TRBD2. This CDR3 region has 14 residues. Germline V gives CDR1 SNHLY, CDR2 FYNNEI. Unmatched junction bases numbered 3, after V lost 5 bases and J lost 7 bases. The CDR3 DNA reads as TGTGCCAGCAGTCGACTAGCGGGAGAGAATGAGCAGTTCTTC. This gives the protein CASSRLAGENEQFF.

The V gene is TRBV12-3 or TRBV12-4, the J gene TRBJ2-5, with a weak D call TRBD1 (6 bases). V was pared by 5 bases and J by 7 bases, with 20 bases between. The CDR3 runs 15 residues. CDR3 DNA sequence: TGTGCCAGCAGTGTGGGGGCCGGCAGTTCGGGGACCCAGTACTTC. Amino acids: CASSVGAGSSGTQYF.